Presented here are 23 T cell receptor beta chains from one specimen sequenced in a study of blood T cell repertoires in COVID-19. Only in-frame clones appear in the TCRdb table, and some are missing; sequencing was by immunoSEQ multiplex PCR. The sample lists a few hundred thousand clones; around 84% were seen once. Sequenced sample: peripheral blood. The source of these receptors is a man between 40 and 49 years old who had recovered from COVID-19.

This chain connects TRBV5-4 to TRBJ2-5, with D unclear. From germline, CDR1 is SGHNT and CDR2 YYREEE (reference sequence). Between the trimmed V and J ends, which lost 2 bases and 5 bases, there was a span of 16 bases. The CDR3 has 15 amino acids. The CDR3 DNA reads as TGTGCCAGCAGCTTCTTTGGCCAGGTCCGGGAGACCCAGTACTTC. Translated, it gives CASSFFGQVRETQYF.

The chain links TRBV27 to TRBJ2-2, with a weak D call TRBD1 (6 bases). Trimming pared 5 bases from V and 5 bases from J, leaving 9 bases between. The CDR3 is 13 residues long. Looked up from germline, CDR1 is MNHEY and CDR2 is SMNVEV (reference sequence). In DNA, the CDR3 is TGTGCCAGCAGTACAGGGTTTACCGGGGAGCTGTTTTTT. The encoded protein is CASSTGFTGELFF.

This sequence joins TRBV5-1 and TRBJ2-1, with TRBD1 matching over 10 bases. Losses at the gene ends were 4 bases for V and 6 bases for J; bases not matched to a gene: 7. CDR3 length: 15 residues. Germline CDR1 SGHRS, CDR2 YFSETQ. The CDR3 region is CASSPGQGLGNEQFF. For the CDR3, the DNA is TGCGCCAGCAGCCCGGGACAGGGGTTGGGCAATGAGCAGTTCTTC.

This clone was recorded only once. The V and J genes are TRBV5-1 and TRBJ2-1; 13 nucleotides match TRBD2. With V trimmed by 4 bases and J by 6 bases, 7 bases remained unmatched. The CDR3 loop spans 16 amino acids. Germline loops: CDR1 SGHRS, CDR2 YFSETQ. The CDR3 sequence is CASSAPGLAGSNEQFF. Here the CDR3 DNA reads TGCGCCAGCAGCGCACCGGGACTAGCGGGATCCAATGAGCAGTTCTTC.

About this clone itself: This sample includes further DNA sequences coding for the same CDR3. The V gene is TRBV19, the J gene TRBJ2-1; D is unclear. The germline gives CDR1 LNHDA, CDR2 SQIVND (reference sequence). V was cut by 3 bases and J by 7 bases, with 4 bases left in between. The CDR3 loop spans 11 amino acids. The chain's CDR3 is CASSILNEQFF. CDR3 sequence (DNA): TGTGCCAGTAGTATCTTAAATGAGCAGTTCTTC.

The rearrangement uses TRBV5-1 and TRBJ2-7; the match to TRBD1 covers 9 bases. Trimming at V came to 1 base and at J to 6 bases, leaving 8 bases not matched to a gene. This CDR3 region has 15 residues. Germline lookup yields CDR1 SGHRS and CDR2 YFSETQ. CDR3 in DNA: TGCGCCAGCAGCTTGTATGGACAGGGGATGGTCGAGCAGTACTTC. Its protein product is CASSLYGQGMVEQYF.

The chain uses TRBV7-2 and TRBJ1-4; D gene unclear. The CDR3 runs to 15 residues. Per germline, CDR1 SGHTA and CDR2 FQGNSA. Trimming cost V 5 bases and J 2 bases, with 12 bases left between them. In nucleotides, the CDR3 is TGTGCCAGCAGCGAGCGTATAATGACTAATGAAAAACTGTTTTTT. Translation gives CASSERIMTNEKLFF.

The genes are TRBV9 and TRBJ1-3, with D hard to call. The CDR3 contains 17 residues. The V end was cut by 3 bases, the J end by 4 bases, with 20 bases between. Germline CDR1 and CDR2: SGDLS and YYNGEE. CDR3 residues: CASSAPTTRGGGNTIYF. The CDR3 DNA reads as TGTGCCAGCAGCGCACCTACGACGCGGGGAGGGGGAAACACCATATATTTT. Filled out from reference TRBV9 and TRBJ1-3, the complete variable domain reads DSGVTQTPKHLITATGQRVTLRCSPRSGDLSVYWYQQSLDQGLQFLIQYYNGEERAKGNILERFSAQQFPDLHSELNLSSLELGDSALYFCASSAPTTRGGGNTIYFGEGSWLTVV.

The J gene is TRBJ1-1, the V gene TRBV15; TRBD1 agrees at 7 bases. V was clipped by 4 bases and J by 7 bases; unmatched bases: 9. Looked up from germline, CDR1 is LNHNV and CDR2 is YYDKDF (reference sequence). The CDR3 contains 14 residues. This chain's CDR3 is CATSKDRASSEAFF. CDR3 bases: TGTGCCACCAGCAAAGACAGGGCTTCGAGTGAAGCTTTCTTT.

Here the CDR3 DNA reads TGTGCCATCAATCCGACAGGCACCTATGGCTACACCTTC. It encodes CAINPTGTYGYTF. The V call is TRBV10-3, the J call TRBJ1-2; TRBD1 is a possible D gene (6 bases). Trimming stripped 7 bases from V and 4 bases from J, with 13 bases between. The CDR3 loop spans 13 amino acids. The germline gives CDR1 ENHRY, CDR2 SYGVKD.

The CDR3: CSVASSVSTDTQYF. Written as DNA, the CDR3 is TGCAGCGTTGCCTCAAGCGTTAGCACAGATACGCAGTATTTT. The chain links TRBV29-1 to TRBJ2-3; D is uncertain. The length of the CDR3 is 14 residues. V shed 4 bases and J shed 0 bases, with 11 bases lying between them. Germline V CDR1 and CDR2: SQVTM, ANQGSEA.

The V and J genes are TRBV19 and TRBJ1-2, with TRBD1 matching 8 bases. J was trimmed by 6 bases and V by 3 bases; bases with no gene match: 6. The CDR3 has 14 amino acids. Germline V gene sequence: CDR1 LNHDA, CDR2 SQIVND (reference sequence). CDR3 bases: TGTGCCAGTAGTATCTTCACAGGGGGGGATGGCTACACCTTC. As protein: CASSIFTGGDGYTF.

CDR3 sequence reads: CASSQGASGSYEQYF. The CDR3 DNA reads TGCGCCAGCAGCCAAGGGGCTAGCGGATCTTACGAGCAGTACTTC. This chain connects TRBV4-3 to TRBJ2-7, with 7 bases identical to TRBD2. This CDR3 is built from 15 residues. The V segment lost 1 base and the J segment 4 bases; nucleotides outside the gene matches: 7. Germline assignment: CDR1 LGHNA and CDR2 YSLEER.

The chain uses TRBV11-3 and TRBJ2-7, with a possible D match to TRBD1 (5 bases). The CDR3 is 14 amino acids. Trimming removed 3 bases at V and 1 base at J, with 10 bases between. The germline V gene encodes CDR1 SGHNT and CDR2 YENEEA. The CDR3 coding sequence is TGTGCCAGCAGCTTTCCAGGGAAATCCTACGAGCAGTACTTC. Translated, it gives CASSFPGKSYEQYF. The whole variable domain, remainder taken from reference TRBV11-3 and TRBJ2-7, is EAGVVQSPRYKIIEKKQPVAFWCNPISGHNTLYWYLQNLGQGPELLIRYENEEAVDDSQLPKDRFSAERLKGVDSTLKIQPAELGDSAVYLCASSFPGKSYEQYFGPGTRLTVT.

This clone showed up just once. The J gene is TRBJ2-1, the V gene TRBV4-3; 8 bases map to TRBD2. Germline V lookup: CDR1 LGHNA, CDR2 YSLEER. V lost 0 bases, J lost 4 bases, and 2 bases stayed unmatched. There are 15 residues in the CDR3. CDR3 in DNA: TGCGCCAGCAGCCAAGATTCGGGAGGGTACAATGAGCAGTTCTTC. It is translated as CASSQDSGGYNEQFF.

The V and J genes are TRBV27 and TRBJ2-7; 7 positions agree with TRBD1. Germline lookup yields CDR1 MNHEY and CDR2 SMNVEV (reference sequence). V dropped 5 bases and J dropped 4; count of bases not matched to a gene: 8. The CDR3 extends over 14 amino acids. The CDR3 sequence is CASSVDREGYEQYF. The CDR3 DNA sequence: TGTGCCAGCAGTGTAGACAGGGAAGGGTACGAGCAGTACTTC.

The chain has TRBV6-6 and TRBJ2-7; a possible D gene is TRBD1 (6 bases). Germline-derived CDR1 and CDR2 are MNHNY and SVGAGI (reference sequence). There are 14 residues in the CDR3. V gave up 2 bases and J gave up 3 bases, with 11 bases separating them. In nucleotides, the CDR3 is TGTGCCAGCAGTTACCGGAAGGACAGCTACGAGCAGTACTTC. It yields the protein CASSYRKDSYEQYF.

A single count supports this clone. This chain joins TRBV5-1 and TRBJ2-1; the match to TRBD2 covers 15 bases. Germline-derived CDR1 and CDR2 are SGHRS and YFSETQ. The CDR3 extends over 16 amino acids. The J segment lost 12 bases and the V segment lost 0 bases, leaving 7 bases of the junction unmatched. The CDR3: CASSLAPGLAGGLQFF. The CDR3 coding sequence is TGCGCCAGCAGCTTGGCTCCGGGACTAGCGGGGGGACTGCAGTTCTTC.

The chain uses TRBV7-2 and TRBJ2-1; weak D call: TRBD2 (6 bases). Trimming removed 5 bases at V and 8 bases at J, with 10 bases between. Germline CDR1 is SGHTA and CDR2 is FQGNSA. The CDR3 runs 12 residues. CDR3 amino acids: CASSKGLDEQFF. DNA for the CDR3: TGTGCCAGCAGCAAGGGACTGGATGAGCAGTTCTTC.

V is TRBV6-2 or TRBV6-3 and J is TRBJ2-2, with 10 bases that match TRBD2. J was trimmed by 4 bases and V by 3 bases; bases with no gene match: 14. Germline V lookup: CDR1 MNHEY, CDR2 SVGEGT. The CDR3 runs to 19 residues. This chain's CDR3 is CASSYRLAGVVRGTGELFF. CDR3 nucleotides: TGTGCCAGCAGTTATAGGCTAGCGGGAGTCGTTCGCGGCACCGGGGAGCTGTTTTTT.

The J gene is TRBJ2-5, the V gene TRBV3-1 (or the pseudogene TRBV3-2), with D hard to call. Trimming removed 4 bases from V and 5 bases from J, with 11 bases in between. This CDR3 has 13 residues. In germline, CDR1 is LGHDT, CDR2 YNNKEL (reference sequence). The CDR3 DNA reads as TGTGCCAGCAGCCTATTTCTGGGCGAGACCCAGTACTTC. Translated, it gives CASSLFLGETQYF.

This sequence joins TRBV30 and TRBJ2-5, with TRBD2 matching over 11 bases. CDR1 and CDR2 from the germline V gene are GTSNPN and SVGIG (reference sequence). There are 15 residues in the CDR3. Trimming at V came to 2 bases and at J to 2 bases, leaving 4 bases not matched to a gene. CDR3 region: CAWSHGLAGQETQYF. CDR3 bases: TGTGCCTGGAGTCACGGACTAGCGGGTCAAGAGACCCAGTACTTC.

The rearrangement uses TRBV5-8 and TRBJ2-3; 9 positions agree with TRBD2. Germline values: CDR1 SGHTS, CDR2 YDEGEE. CDR3 length equals 15 residues. V lost 5 bases, J lost 1 base, and 5 bases stayed unmatched. CDR3 coding DNA: TGTGCCAGCAGGAAGACTAGCGGACGCACAGATACGCAGTATTTT. It yields the protein CASRKTSGRTDTQYF. Based on the CDR3 plus reference TRBV5-8 and TRBJ2-3, the full variable domain is EAGVTQSPTHLIKTRGQQATLRCSPISGHTSVYWYQQALGLGLQFLLWYDEGEERNRGNFPPRFSGRQFPNYSSELNVNALELEDSALYLCASRKTSGRTDTQYFGPGTRLTVL.